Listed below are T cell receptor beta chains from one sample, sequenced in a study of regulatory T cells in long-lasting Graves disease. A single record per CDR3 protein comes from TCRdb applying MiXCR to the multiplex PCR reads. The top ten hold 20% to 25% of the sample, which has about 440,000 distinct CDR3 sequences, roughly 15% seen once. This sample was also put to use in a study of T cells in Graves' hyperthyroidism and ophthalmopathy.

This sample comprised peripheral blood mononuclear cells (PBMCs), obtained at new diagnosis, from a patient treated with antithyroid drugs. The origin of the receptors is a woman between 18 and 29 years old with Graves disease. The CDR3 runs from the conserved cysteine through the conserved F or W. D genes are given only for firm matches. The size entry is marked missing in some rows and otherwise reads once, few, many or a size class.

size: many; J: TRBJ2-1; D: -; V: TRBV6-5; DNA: TGTGCCAGCAGTTCCAGGGGGGGCGCCTCGAGCTCCTACAATGAGCAGTTCTTC; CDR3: CASSSRGGASSSYNEQFF
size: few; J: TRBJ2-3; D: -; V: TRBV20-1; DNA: TGCAGTGCTTCGAGGAGCTCAGATACGCAGTATTTT; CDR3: CSASRSSDTQYF
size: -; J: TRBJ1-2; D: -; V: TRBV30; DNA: TGTGCCTGGAGTGAAAACCTCCGGGCGGGCTACACCTTC; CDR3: CAWSENLRAGYTF
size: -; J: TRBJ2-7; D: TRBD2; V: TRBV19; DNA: TGTGCCAGTATGAGCGGACGACTAGCGGGGATCGGCTACGAGCAGTACTTC; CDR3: CASMSGRLAGIGYEQYF
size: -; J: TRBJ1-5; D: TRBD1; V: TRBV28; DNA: TGTGCCAGCACGCCTTCAGGGGGTGGTATTCAGCCCCAGCATTTT; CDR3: CASTPSGGGIQPQHF
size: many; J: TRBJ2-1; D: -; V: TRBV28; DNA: TGTGCCAGCAGTTTGCCCCCCCCCAGGGATGAGCAGTTCTTC; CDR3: CASSLPPPRDEQFF
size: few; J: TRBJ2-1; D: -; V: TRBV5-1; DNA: TGCGCCAGCAGTTGGGGAACCTCCTACAATGAGCAGTTCTTC; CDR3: CASSWGTSYNEQFF
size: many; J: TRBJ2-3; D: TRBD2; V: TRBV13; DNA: TGTGCCAGCAGCTCGGGACTAGCGAGAGATACGCAGTATTTT; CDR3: CASSSGLARDTQYF
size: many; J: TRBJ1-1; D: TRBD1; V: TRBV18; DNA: TGTGCCAGCTCACAAGGGGGCTGGAGCACTGAAGCTTTCTTT; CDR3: CASSQGGWSTEAFF
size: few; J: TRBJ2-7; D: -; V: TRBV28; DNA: TGTGCCAGCCGAGAGAACTACGGCGGGGAGCAGTACTTC; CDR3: CASRENYGGEQYF
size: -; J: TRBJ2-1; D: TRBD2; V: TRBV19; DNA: TGTGCCAGTAGTATCCAGCGGGGTTACAATGAGCAGTTCTTC; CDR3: CASSIQRGYNEQFF
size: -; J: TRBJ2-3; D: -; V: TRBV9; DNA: TGTGCCAGCAGCGTTTACCTAGCCGGCACAGATACGCAGTATTTT; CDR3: CASSVYLAGTDTQYF
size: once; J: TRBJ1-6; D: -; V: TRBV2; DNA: TGTGCCAGCAGTGACACAGGGCGTTCACCCCTCCACTTT; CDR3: CASSDTGRSPLHF
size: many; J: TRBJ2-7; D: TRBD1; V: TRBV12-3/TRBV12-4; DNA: TGTGCCAGTGCCGGGACAGGGGGCTACGAGCAGTACTTC; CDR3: CASAGTGGYEQYF
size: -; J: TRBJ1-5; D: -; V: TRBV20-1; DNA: TGCAGTGCCGAACCCCCCGTGGGGGCCAATCAGCCCCAGCATTTT; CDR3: CSAEPPVGANQPQHF
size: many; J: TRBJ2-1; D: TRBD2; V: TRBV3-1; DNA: TGTGCCAGCAGCCAGGTACGACTAGCGGGGGTCTACAATGAGCAGTTCTTC; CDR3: CASSQVRLAGVYNEQFF
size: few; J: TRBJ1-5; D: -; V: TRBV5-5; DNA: TGTGCCAGCAGCTTCGGGTTTGGGGATCAGCCCCAGCATTTT; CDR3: CASSFGFGDQPQHF
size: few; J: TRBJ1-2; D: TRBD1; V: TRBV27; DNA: TGTGCCAGCAGTTTTTACAGGGGGCTAGAGGTCTATGGCTACACCTTC; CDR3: CASSFYRGLEVYGYTF
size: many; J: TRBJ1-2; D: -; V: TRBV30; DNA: TGTGCCGGTACCCGTTACCGCGATGGCTACACCTTC; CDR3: CAGTRYRDGYTF
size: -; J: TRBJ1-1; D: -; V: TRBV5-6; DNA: TGTGCCAGCAGCTTGGGTTTCGGGACATTGAGCACTGAAGCTTTCTTT; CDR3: CASSLGFGTLSTEAFF
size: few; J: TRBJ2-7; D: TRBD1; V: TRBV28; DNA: TGTGCCAGCAAACACCACAGGGGGCTTTACGAGCAGTACTTC; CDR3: CASKHHRGLYEQYF
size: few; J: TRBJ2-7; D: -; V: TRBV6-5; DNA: TGTGCCAGCAGTTACTTAGGCGGCGGTTACTACGAGCAGTACTTC; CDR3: CASSYLGGGYYEQYF
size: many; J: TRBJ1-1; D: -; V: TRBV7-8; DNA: TGTGCCAGCAGCTTGACAGATATGAACACTGAAGCTTTCTTT; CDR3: CASSLTDMNTEAFF
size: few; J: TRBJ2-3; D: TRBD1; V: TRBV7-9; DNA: TGTGCCAGCAGCTCGACAGGGCAAACAGATACGCAGTATTTT; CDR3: CASSSTGQTDTQYF
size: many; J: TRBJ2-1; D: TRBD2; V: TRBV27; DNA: TGTGCCAGCAGTTTAACTAGCGGTTTATACAATGAGCAGTTCTTC; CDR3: CASSLTSGLYNEQFF
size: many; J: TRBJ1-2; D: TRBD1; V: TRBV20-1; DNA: TGCAGTGCTAGAATCCGGGACAGGGATGGCTACACCTTC; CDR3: CSARIRDRDGYTF
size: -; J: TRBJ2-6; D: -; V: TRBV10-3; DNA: TGTGCCATCAGTGAGTCGAGCCTCCCTGGGGCCAACGTCCTGACTTTC; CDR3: CAISESSLPGANVLTF
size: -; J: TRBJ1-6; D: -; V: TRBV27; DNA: TGTGCCAGCAGTTTACGGGTGAATTCACCCCTCCACTTT; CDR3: CASSLRVNSPLHF
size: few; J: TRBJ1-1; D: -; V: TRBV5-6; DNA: TGTGCCAGCAGCCCGAAGGAGGGCCGCGTCGTGAACACTGAAGCTTTCTTT; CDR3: CASSPKEGRVVNTEAFF
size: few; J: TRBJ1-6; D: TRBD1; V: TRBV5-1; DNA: TGCGCCAGCAGCACCGGACAGGTGAATTCACCCCTCCACTTT; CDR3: CASSTGQVNSPLHF
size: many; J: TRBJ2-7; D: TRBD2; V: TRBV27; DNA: TGTGCCAGCAGTTTGGGGGCGGGAGGGGCCGAGCAGTACTTC; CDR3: CASSLGAGGAEQYF
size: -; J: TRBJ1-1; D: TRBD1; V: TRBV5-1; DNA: TGCGCCAGCAGCGATCCGGGACAGAATAAAGCTTTCTTT; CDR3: CASSDPGQNKAFF
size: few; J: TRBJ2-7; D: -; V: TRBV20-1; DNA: TGCAGTGCTAGAGATTGGGGTGACGAGCAGTACTTC; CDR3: CSARDWGDEQYF
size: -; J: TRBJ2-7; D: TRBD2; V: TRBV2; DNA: TGTGCCGGTACTAGCGGCACCTACGAGCAGTACTTC; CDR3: CAGTSGTYEQYF
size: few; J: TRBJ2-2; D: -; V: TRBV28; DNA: TGTGCCAGCAGCCGGCCCATTGGGTCCGTAGTTACCGGGGAGCTGTTTTTT; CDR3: CASSRPIGSVVTGELFF
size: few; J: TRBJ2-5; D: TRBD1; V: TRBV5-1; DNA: TGCGCCAGCAGACCCGGGACAGGGGAAGAGACCCAGTACTTC; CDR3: CASRPGTGEETQYF
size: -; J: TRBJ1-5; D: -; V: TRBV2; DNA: TGTGCCAGCAGTCCCTTTGGGGCAGTCAACAATCAGCCCCAGCATTTT; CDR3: CASSPFGAVNNQPQHF
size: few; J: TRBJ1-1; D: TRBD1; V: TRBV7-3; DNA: TGTGCCAGCAGCACCCACAGGGGCACTGAAGCTTTCTTT; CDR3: CASSTHRGTEAFF
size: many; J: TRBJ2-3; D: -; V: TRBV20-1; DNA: TGCAGTGCTGGGGAAGATGCAGGGGAATCAGATACGCAGTATTTT; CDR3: CSAGEDAGESDTQYF
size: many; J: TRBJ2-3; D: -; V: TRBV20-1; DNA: TGCAGTGCTAGCCAAGGGACCTATAACCTGGAAACGCAGTATTTT; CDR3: CSASQGTYNLETQYF